This T cell receptor (beta chain) was sequenced in a study of T cells after posttransplantation cyclophosphamide. Overall study findings and caveats: Recipient CMV seropositivity and CMV reactivation strongly tracked TRB clonality. Skin or GI-infiltrating T cells shared few TRB sequences with blood.

This clone was picked up many times. Its specificity is unknown. The assay was immunoSEQ multiplex PCR, and TCRdb's table has in-frame clones only and misses some. In total the sample includes tens of thousands of clones, none of them seen once. The clonotype comes from a man aged 50 or older in good health, CMV-negative, and a related stem cell transplant donor. Sample: PBMCs.

CDR3 nucleotide sequence: TGTGCCAGCAGTTTAAGCAACACTGAAGCTTTCTTT. This codes for CASSLSNTEAFF. The chain employs TRBV28 and TRBJ1-1; no definite D call. The CDR3 extends over 12 amino acids. Germline assignment: CDR1 MDHEN and CDR2 SYDVKM. The ends were cut back, 2 bases at V and 2 bases at J, with 3 bases in the middle.